Following are 23 T cell receptor beta chains from one sample sequenced in a study of T cell clusters in autoimmune cytopenias. TRB amplification used 200 to 250 ng of peripheral blood genomic DNA. TRB rearrangements were amplified by touch-down multiplex PCR with mixed TRB-A/B primers. TCRdb re-called the multiplex PCR reads and catalogs CDR3 proteins one per entry, DNA excluded. The sample includes 9,000 to 15,000 distinct CDR3 sequences. The sample was also linked to a second study, of T cell repertoires in aging, cancer and after chemotherapy.

Sequencing was done on a sample of peripheral blood. Receptors were obtained from a human donor in good health.

V usage is TRBV6-1 and J usage is TRBJ2-1; TCRdb picks TRBD1, but there is no DNA to check that call. Per germline, CDR1 MNHNS and CDR2 SASEGT. The CDR3 has 16 residues. CDR3 amino acids: CASREPGDRRYNEQFF.

The chain joins TRBV19 to TRBJ2-1; TCRdb's D call, TRBD2, is unchecked because there is no DNA. Germline V gene sequence: CDR1 LNHDA, CDR2 SQIVND (reference sequence). The CDR3 length is 16 residues. The CDR3 is CASSTLAGGTYNEQFF.

The chain carries TRBV12-3 or TRBV12-4 and TRBJ2-5; TCRdb calls TRBD2, which cannot be checked without DNA. The CDR3 is made up of 17 amino acids. CDR3 sequence reads: CASSFFRSGGTQETQYF.

The chain combines TRBV5-1 with TRBJ1-1; checking the TCRdb D call of TRBD1 is not possible without DNA. Germline V CDR1 and CDR2: SGHRS, YFSETQ. This CDR3 region has 13 residues. The CDR3 region is CASSLLQGTEAFF.

This chain joins TRBV6-1 and TRBJ2-1; TCRdb gives TRBD1 as the D gene, but with no DNA this cannot be confirmed. CDR1 and CDR2 from the germline V gene are MNHNS and SASEGT. This CDR3 has 15 amino acids. This chain's CDR3 is CASSGRRSSYNEQFF.

This clonotype is labeled medium-sized based on frequency. The chain uses TRBV30 and TRBJ2-6; the D call from TCRdb, TRBD1, cannot be confirmed without DNA. Germline loops: CDR1 GTSNPN, CDR2 SVGIG (reference sequence). The CDR3 has 14 residues. CDR3 loop: CAWSGGVGANVLTF.

The chain is built from TRBV5-4 and TRBJ2-2; the D gene TCRdb calls, TRBD1, cannot be checked with no DNA. The CDR3 spans 14 residues. The germline V gene encodes CDR1 SGHNT and CDR2 YYREEE (reference sequence). The CDR3 sequence: CASSTGQWAGELFF.

The V gene is TRBV6-1, the J gene TRBJ1-4. This CDR3 contains 13 residues. In germline, CDR1 is MNHNS, CDR2 SASEGT. Here the CDR3 reads CASRNPASEKLFF.

The chain has TRBV7-6 and TRBJ2-3. The germline V gene has CDR1 SGHVS and CDR2 FNYEAQ. This CDR3 is built from 13 residues. The CDR3 loop reads CASSLGHTDTQYF.

The rearrangement uses TRBV19 and TRBJ2-2; no DNA is available, so the TRBD1 call from TCRdb remains unchecked. The CDR3 is 18 amino acids. CDR1 and CDR2 from the germline V gene are LNHDA and SQIVND (reference sequence). CDR3 sequence reads: CASSIETGKGSNTGELFF.

This sequence joins TRBV5-6 and TRBJ2-7; TCRdb designates TRBD1, a call that cannot be tested without DNA. Germline V gene lookup returns CDR1 SGHDT and CDR2 YYEEEE. CDR3 length: 15 amino acids. This chain's CDR3 is CASSLLRDAAYEQYF. The full variable domain, with the rest looked up from reference TRBV5-6 and TRBJ2-7, is DAGVTQSPTHLIKTRGQQVTLRCSPKSGHDTVSWYQQALGQGPQFIFQYYEEEERQRGNFPDRFSGHQFPNYSSELNVNALLLGDSALYLCASSLLRDAAYEQYFGPGTRLTVT.

The CDR3 sequence: CASSYPTSGGITQYF. V gene TRBV6-5 combines with J gene TRBJ2-3; checking the TCRdb D call of TRBD1 is not possible without DNA. Germline values: CDR1 MNHEY, CDR2 SVGAGI. This CDR3 region has 15 residues.

The rearrangement joins TRBV30 to TRBJ2-1; TCRdb indicates TRBD2, and absent DNA this call remains unverified. The CDR3 is 14 residues long. CDR1 and CDR2 (germline): GTSNPN, SVGIG (reference sequence). CDR3 protein: CAWGLAPHDNEQFF.

The chain joins TRBV19 to TRBJ2-3. The CDR3 contains 11 residues. The V gene's germline CDR1 is LNHDA and CDR2 SQIVND (reference sequence). CDR3 in amino acids: CASILADTQYF.

The genes are TRBV5-5 and TRBJ1-4. Germline CDR1 SGHKS, CDR2 YYEKEE (reference sequence). The CDR3 is 12 amino acids. CDR3 sequence reads: CASSLTGEKLFF.

The genes are TRBV19 and TRBJ1-5; TCRdb proposes TRBD1, but this gene call is untestable without DNA. The CDR3 loop spans 16 amino acids. The germline gives CDR1 LNHDA, CDR2 SQIVND (reference sequence). The CDR3 protein is CASRGDRGVGNQPQHF.

The V call is TRBV6-5, the J call TRBJ2-2; the D gene TCRdb calls, TRBD1, cannot be checked with no DNA. The CDR3 runs 16 residues. Per the germline V gene, CDR1 is MNHEY and CDR2 is SVGAGI. CDR3 amino acids: CASSYGRGTFTGELFF.

The chain employs TRBV11-3 and TRBJ1-1. CDR1 and CDR2 (germline): SGHNT, YENEEA. The CDR3 extends over 13 amino acids. The CDR3 sequence: CASSLRALTEAFF.

The CDR3 reads CATSRERGTDEAFF. V usage is TRBV15 and J usage is TRBJ1-1. Germline loops: CDR1 LNHNV, CDR2 YYDKDF (reference sequence). The CDR3 is made up of 14 amino acids.

This chain uses TRBV12-3 or TRBV12-4 with TRBJ2-1; there is no DNA to check the TCRdb D call of TRBD2. There are 15 residues in the CDR3. CDR3 region: CASRGTVSSYNEQFF.

This chain uses TRBV13 with TRBJ2-1. CDR1 is PRHDT, CDR2 FYEKMQ, per germline (reference sequence). The CDR3 is made up of 15 amino acids. CDR3 amino acids: CASSLGSSSYNEQFF.

The rearrangement links TRBV6-5 to TRBJ2-2; the TRBD2 assignment by TCRdb is unverifiable without DNA. Germline CDR1 and CDR2: MNHEY and SVGAGI. The CDR3 contains 16 residues. The CDR3 sequence is CASSPGLAGVAGELFF.

The chain joins TRBV5-5 to TRBJ2-3; TCRdb returns TRBD2, unconfirmable since there is no DNA. The CDR3 has 16 amino acids. Looked up from germline, CDR1 is SGHKS and CDR2 is YYEKEE (reference sequence). The CDR3 loop is CASSLEGRALTDTQYF.